The rows below give T cell receptor beta chains drawn from one sample of a study of OX40 agonist ivuxolimab in advanced cancers. This table comes from immunoSEQ multiplex PCR, and its TCRdb copy is limited to in-frame clones, with some not included. The sample has over 25,000 clones, approximately 86% seen once. Sequences were derived from CD4+ or CD8+ T cells sorted from blood, sampled in a trial of the OX40 agonist ivuxolimab. These receptor sequences come from an adult with an advanced solid tumor such as melanoma, head and neck, liver or kidney cancer. Each CDR3 is given with its conserved first and last residue. The D gene is left open where the match is weak. Not all rows give a size; the values are once, few, many and, for expanded clones, a class.

d_call,v_call,j_call,clone_size,cdr3_nt,cdr3_aa
NA,TRBV11-1,TRBJ2-1,NA,TGTGCCAGCAGCTTACTCCCACAGGGTATCTCCTACAATGAGCAGTTCTTC,CASSLLPQGISYNEQFF
TRBD2,TRBV6-5,TRBJ2-7,once,TGTGCCAGCAGTTACCTAGCGGTACTCTACGAGCAGTACTTC,CASSYLAVLYEQYF
NA,TRBV6-5,TRBJ1-3,NA,TGTGCCAGCAGTTGGACAAACGGAAACACCATATATTTT,CASSWTNGNTIYF
NA,TRBV4-2,TRBJ2-7,once,TGTGCCAGCAGCCCCCTGGGACTCGAACCGGGCGACGAGCAGTACTTC,CASSPLGLEPGDEQYF
NA,TRBV28,TRBJ1-5,few,TGTGCCAGCAGACCTCCGGGGGGAAATCAGCCCCAGCATTTT,CASRPPGGNQPQHF
TRBD1,TRBV9,TRBJ2-3,NA,TGTGCCAGCAGCCCCCTTGGGACAGGGCCCACAGATACGCAGTATTTT,CASSPLGTGPTDTQYF
NA,TRBV5-4,TRBJ1-2,NA,TGTGCCATCCGAGGGGGGGCGCAGTCCCTTAACTATGGCTACACCTTC,CAIRGGAQSLNYGYTF
TRBD1,TRBV29-1,TRBJ1-1,NA,TGCAGCGTTTTGACAGGGGAGAACACTGAAGCTTTCTTT,CSVLTGENTEAFF
NA,TRBV29-1,TRBJ2-1,NA,TGCAGCGCCGAACAGGTGAGCTCCTACAATGAGCAGTTCTTC,CSAEQVSSYNEQFF
NA,TRBV27,TRBJ2-7,once,TGTGCCAGCAGTCACCTTACCTACCGGGACGGCACCTACGAGCAGTACTTC,CASSHLTYRDGTYEQYF